Listed here are 16 T cell receptor beta chains from one sample, sequenced in a study of T cell responses to AZD1222 COVID-19 vaccine (dated by TCRdb to the early 2020s). In the paper's terms, the time point label means: baseline before first vaccination. Libraries were constructed by the immunoSEQ multiplex PCR assay. The immuneACCESS repertoire file appears here via TCRdb, limited to in-frame rearrangements. These files lack a portion of the clones; in checked studies, under half of the deficit traces to unresolved V genes, and the cause of the others is not known. This sample has 140,000 to 150,000 clones in its table, and 85% to 95% of those were observed once. The ten largest clones capture about 8.6% of the sample. The sample was peripheral blood, taken on day 0 of AZD1222 vaccination. Every receptor here comes from an adult in good health.

The chain links TRBV18 to TRBJ2-3; possibly TRBD2 for D (5 bases). In germline, CDR1 is KGHSH, CDR2 LQKENI. The CDR3 loop spans 16 amino acids. V lost 4 bases to trimming and J lost 4 bases, with 18 bases between them. In DNA form, the CDR3 reads TGTGCCAGCTCACTTACGGTACTAGTAGCCGCAGATACGCAGTATTTT. This translates into CASSLTVLVAADTQYF.

V gene TRBV30 combines with J gene TRBJ2-7; D is unclear. The CDR3 is 12 residues long. From germline, CDR1 is GTSNPN and CDR2 SVGIG (reference sequence). Trimming removed 0 bases at V and 4 bases at J, with 7 bases between. The CDR3 spells CAWSVGIYEQYF. DNA for the CDR3: TGTGCCTGGAGTGTAGGCATATACGAGCAGTACTTC. The complete variable domain, with remaining parts taken from reference TRBV30 and TRBJ2-7, reads SQTIHQWPATLVQPVGSPLSLECTVEGTSNPNLYWYRQAAGRGLQLLFYSVGIGQISSEVPQNLSASRPQDRQFILSSKKLLLSDSGFYLCAWSVGIYEQYFGPGTRLTVT.

This chain joins TRBV5-1 and TRBJ2-1; 12 bases match TRBD1. Trimming at V came to 0 bases and at J to 8 bases, leaving 6 bases not matched to a gene. CDR1 and CDR2 (germline): SGHRS, YFSETQ. The CDR3 spans 16 residues. The CDR3 coding sequence is TGCGCCAGCAGCTTGGGCTTTGGGACAGGGGGCGATGAGCAGTTCTTC. Its protein is CASSLGFGTGGDEQFF.

J is TRBJ1-1 and V is TRBV6-1; TRBD1 is a possible D gene (6 bases). Looked up from germline, CDR1 is MNHNS and CDR2 is SASEGT. V shed 4 bases and J shed 4 bases, with 19 bases lying between them. This CDR3 region has 16 residues. The CDR3 bases are TGTGCCAGCAGTGGGATGGATAGGGGGGGAGCCACTGAAGCTTTCTTT. It yields the protein CASSGMDRGGATEAFF.

V and J are TRBV6-5 and TRBJ1-2; D is unclear. The CDR3 is 15 residues long. Trimming removed 0 bases at V and 2 bases at J, with 10 bases between. Per the germline V gene, CDR1 is MNHEY and CDR2 is SVGAGI. CDR3 in DNA: TGTGCCAGCAGTTACTCCTCGGGGAAGAACTATGGCTACACCTTC. This encodes CASSYSSGKNYGYTF.

V gene TRBV5-1 combines with J gene TRBJ1-6; D gene ambiguous. Germline V lookup: CDR1 SGHRS, CDR2 YFSETQ. Between the trimmed V and J ends, which lost 0 bases and 5 bases, there was a span of 6 bases. The CDR3 extends over 14 amino acids. CDR3 sequence reads: CASSLGGNNSPLHF. The CDR3 DNA reads TGCGCCAGCAGCTTGGGGGGAAATAATTCACCCCTCCACTTT.

CDR3 nucleotide sequence: TGTGCCAGAAGCTTGCGGACAGGCCACCTGATCGTTAACTATGGCTACACCTTC. Translating gives CARSLRTGHLIVNYGYTF. The chain combines TRBV5-3 with TRBJ1-2; the match to TRBD1 covers 7 bases. TRBV5-3 is noted as an ORF with a role that remains uncertain. The length of the CDR3 is 18 residues. After removal of 1 base from V and 1 base from J, the junction contained 13 bases not matched to a gene.

The rearrangement uses TRBV28 and TRBJ1-2; TRBD1 might be the D (6 bases). Germline loops: CDR1 MDHEN, CDR2 SYDVKM. With 3 bases removed from V and 7 bases from J, the gap between germline ends came to 18 bases. This CDR3 has 15 amino acids. CDR3 in amino acids: CASSLKQGSRGGYTF. CDR3 DNA sequence: TGTGCCAGCAGTTTGAAACAGGGTTCCCGGGGTGGCTACACCTTC.

V usage is TRBV11-3 and J usage is TRBJ2-6, with a tentative D call TRBD1 (5 bases). In germline, CDR1 is SGHNT, CDR2 YENEEA. The V and J ends lost 1 base and 1 base respectively, with 11 bases between them. This CDR3 region has 17 residues. The DNA of the CDR3 is TGTGCCAGCAGCTTAGCAGGGCTGAAGTCTGGGGCCAACGTCCTGACTTTC. It codes for CASSLAGLKSGANVLTF.

This clone was counted a few times. The sample carries other DNA sequences with the same CDR3. The V gene is TRBV2, the J gene TRBJ1-2; tentatively, D is TRBD1 (5 bases). CDR1 SNHLY and CDR2 FYNNEI come from the germline V gene. The CDR3 has 13 residues. V was shortened by 2 bases and J by 5 bases, with 9 bases between the two germline ends. The CDR3 coding sequence is TGTGCCAGCAGTGAAAGGGCAGGGTATGGCTACACCTTC. It yields the protein CASSERAGYGYTF. The entire variable domain, with the rest obtained from reference TRBV2 and TRBJ1-2, is as follows: EPEVTQTPSHQVTQMGQEVILRCVPISNHLYFYWYRQILGQKVEFLVSFYNNEISEKSEIFDDQFSVERPDGSNFTLKIRSTKLEDSAMYFCASSERAGYGYTFGSGTRLTVV.

V and J are TRBV12-3 or TRBV12-4 and TRBJ2-1; maybe TRBD1 (6 bases). The CDR3 covers 12 residues. The ends were cut back, 6 bases at V and 15 bases at J, with 18 bases in the middle. This CDR3 reads CASSLIEDSGFF. The CDR3 nucleotides read TGTGCCAGCAGCCTCATCGAGGACAGCGGGTTCTTC.

The chain combines TRBV19 with TRBJ1-2; 10 bases agree with TRBD1. The CDR3 has 14 residues. J gave up 7 bases and V 4 bases, and 6 bases lay outside the gene matches. Germline loops: CDR1 LNHDA, CDR2 SQIVND (reference sequence). CDR3 protein: CASSTLTGGVGYTF. The CDR3 DNA reads TGTGCCAGTAGTACACTGACAGGGGGCGTTGGCTACACCTTC.

The count of this clone is one. The chain combines TRBV7-9 with TRBJ2-7; D gene unclear. CDR3 length: 12 residues. Germline CDR1 reads SEHNR; CDR2 reads FQNEAQ (reference sequence). The germline V and J ends were trimmed by 1 base and 3 bases, with 4 bases remaining between them. CDR3 coding DNA: TGTGCCAGCAGCTTAGGGGACTACGAGCAGTACTTC. Residues: CASSLGDYEQYF.

This rearrangement joins TRBV6-5 to TRBJ1-5; 7 positions match TRBD1. The ends lost 5 bases at V and 6 bases at J; junction bases unmatched: 4. Germline V gene sequence: CDR1 MNHEY, CDR2 SVGAGI. The CDR3 covers 13 residues. CDR3 nucleotides: TGTGCCAGCAGTCCCGGACAGGTTCAGCCCCAGCATTTT. It translates to CASSPGQVQPQHF.

This clone was seen just once. The chain combines TRBV27 with TRBJ1-2, with a tentative D call TRBD1 (6 bases). The ends were cut back, 1 base at V and 5 bases at J, with 20 bases in the middle. Looked up from germline, CDR1 is MNHEY and CDR2 is SMNVEV (reference sequence). This CDR3 is built from 17 residues. The CDR3 bases are TGTGCCAGCAGTTTATTCCACAGGGCCAGAGACAGTTATGGCTACACCTTC. It specifies CASSLFHRARDSYGYTF.

CDR3 residues: CASIHTGRGSLDTEAFF. The CDR3 DNA follows: TGTGCCAGCATCCATACAGGTAGGGGCTCTTTGGACACTGAAGCTTTCTTT. J is TRBJ1-1 and V is TRBV7-3, with a tentative D call TRBD1 (5 bases). The V and J ends lost 7 bases and 3 bases respectively, with 24 bases between them. The CDR3 contains 17 residues. The germline V gene encodes CDR1 SGHTA and CDR2 FQGTGA.